This T cell receptor beta chain is drawn from a study of blood T cell repertoires in COVID-19. Study details: Specimens from acute and convalescent COVID-19 originated in the United States, Italy and Spain.

Repertoires were generated with immunoSEQ multiplex PCR, while TCRdb's copy carries only in-frame clones and drops some. The table shows about 260,000 clones, with around 89% occurring only once. Per the germline V gene, CDR1 is SEHNR and CDR2 is FQNEAQ (reference sequence). The CDR3 has 18 amino acids. The sequence came from a man between 45 and 60 years old who had been exposed to COVID-19. Sequencing was performed on PBMCs or T cells enriched from blood (not recorded which). This chain joins TRBV7-9 and TRBJ2-2, with 7 bases aligning to TRBD2. The DNA for the CDR3 is TGTGTATGGCGGGAGACCCTTCGGGGCCAACCATACACCGGGGAGCTGTTTTTT. This sequence encodes CVWRETLRGQPYTGELFF. Variable domain in full (rest from reference TRBV7-9 and TRBJ2-2): DTGVSQNPRHKITKRGQNVTFRCDPISEHNRLYWYRQTLGQGPEFLTYFQNEAQLEKSRLLSDRFSAERPKGSFSTLEIQRTEQGDSAMYLCVWRETLRGQPYTGELFFGEGSRLTVL.